This T cell receptor beta chain originates from a study of blood T cell repertoires in COVID-19. Study information: From the United States, Italy and Spain came samples of acute and convalescent COVID-19. T cells, B-cell-depleted T cells, or PBMCs provided the cDNA or gDNA that served as material.

From germline, CDR1 is LGHDT and CDR2 YNNKEL (reference sequence). The CDR3 runs to 14 residues. Trimming removed 4 bases from V and 4 bases from J, with 13 bases in between. Study processing details: Reference gene primer amplification in the assay estimated nucleated cell counts. Here immunoSEQ multiplex PCR was the method, and the copy in TCRdb shows in-frame clones only, minus some. That table supplies the V and J calls and clone size; D and trimming were determined from the DNA. The data show 200,000 to 300,000 clones, around four fifths seen once. The chain is built from TRBV3-1 (or the pseudogene TRBV3-2) and TRBJ1-2, with D maybe TRBD1 (6 bases). What was sequenced was peripheral blood. The TCR comes from a man in his sixties with acute or convalescent COVID-19. The CDR3 sequence is CASSPAGAGYGYTF. CDR3 DNA sequence: TGTGCCAGCAGCCCCGCGGGGGCGGGCTATGGCTACACCTTC.